The present TCR beta chain was sequenced within a study of T cells in Graves' hyperthyroidism and ophthalmopathy. Study outcomes and limitations: Among thyroid clonotypes expanded above 0.001, most also appeared in blood. A model of 13 V-J features distinguished ophthalmopathy from stable hyperthyroidism.

Amplified regions were TCR beta CDR3 sequences from RNA transcripts. The study used the HTBI primer set for a first-round RT-PCR of the TCR CDR3. MiXCR, run by TCRdb on the multiplex PCR reads, gives a single entry per CDR3 protein. The data contain around 500,000 distinct CDR3 sequences, 15% to 20% of them singletons. The CDR3 is 17 residues long. Regarding this clonotype: Antigen: not known. At one end, the junction sequence differs from germline, possibly due to a read error.

Ophthalmopathy patients all had a Clinical Activity Score of at least 3, a NOSPECS grade of at least 4 and disease under 3 months old. This rearrangement joins TRBV12-3 or TRBV12-4 to TRBJ2-3; 10 positions agree with TRBD2. The clonotype was recovered from a woman between 25 and 40 years old with Graves' ophthalmopathy. Sequenced material: blood. CDR3 nucleotides: TGTACCAGCAGCCCCCCCGCCCTAGCGGGAGCGGCAGATACGCAGTATTTT. Encoded protein: CTSSPPALAGAADTQYF.